A selection of T cell receptor beta chains follows, all from one sample in a study of patients and donors after allogeneic stem cell transplantation. TCRdb reprocessed the RT-PCR reads via MiXCR and lists one record per CDR3 protein. The profile covers 200,000 to 250,000 distinct CDR3 sequences, with 13% to 15% appearing a single time and 9.5% to 13% taken by the ten largest. The sample was blood, either unsorted or a sorted T cell fraction (not recorded which). The receptors here all came from a human donor who was either an allogeneic HSCT recipient or a stem cell or donor lymphocyte infusion donor (not recorded which). It is not recorded whose cells these are; they may come from a transplant donor. Both conserved end residues are part of each CDR3. D genes are given only for firm matches. The size of a clone is reported for some rows only, either as once, few or many, or as a class for expanded clones.

clone size	V gene	D gene	CDR3 length	J gene	CDR3 protein	CDR3 DNA
few	TRBV19	TRBD2	17	TRBJ2-3	CASSIEGLAGAPNTQYF	TGTGCCAGTAGTATAGAGGGCCTAGCGGGAGCCCCGAATACGCAGTATTTT
few	TRBV5-4	TRBD1	13	TRBJ2-7	CASSLAGGTEQYF	TGTGCCAGCAGCTTGGCAGGGGGTACCGAGCAGTACTTC
few	TRBV24-1	-	11	TRBJ2-1	CATSLGGEQFF	TGTGCCACCAGTTTAGGAGGTGAGCAGTTCTTC
few	TRBV2	TRBD1	14	TRBJ2-7	CASSTGVLSYEQYF	TGTGCCAGCAGCACAGGGGTCCTCTCCTACGAGCAGTACTTC
many	TRBV7-3	TRBD1	16	TRBJ2-5	CASSLDGQGQGETQYF	TGTGCCAGCAGCTTAGACGGACAGGGGCAGGGAGAGACCCAGTACTTC
many	TRBV11-1	-	14	TRBJ2-3	CASSPVGSTDTQYF	TGTGCCAGCAGCCCGGTAGGGAGCACAGATACGCAGTATTTT
-	TRBV5-6	-	15	TRBJ1-1	CASSSGPTPNTEAFF	TGTGCCAGCAGCTCCGGACCGACACCGAACACTGAAGCTTTCTTT
-	TRBV6-2/TRBV6-3	-	15	TRBJ1-1	CASSPFAGGNTEAFF	TGTGCCAGCAGCCCGTTTGCCGGAGGGAACACTGAAGCTTTCTTT
few	TRBV20-1	-	17	TRBJ1-4	CSARDPYIRQGGEKLFF	TGCAGTGCTAGAGATCCCTATATTCGGCAGGGAGGCGAAAAACTGTTTTTT
-	TRBV5-4	TRBD2	15	TRBJ2-7	CASSQGLEPTYEQYF	TGTGCCAGCAGCCAAGGACTAGAACCGACCTACGAGCAGTACTTC
-	TRBV5-4	-	16	TRBJ1-4	CASSLGAGRENEKLFF	TGTGCCAGCAGCTTGGGGGCGGGGAGGGAGAACGAAAAACTGTTTTTT
-	TRBV12-3/TRBV12-4	-	14	TRBJ1-4	CASRMEGANEKLFF	TGTGCCAGCAGGATGGAGGGGGCTAATGAAAAACTGTTTTTT
-	TRBV7-2	TRBD2	16	TRBJ2-1	CASSLRSAGGMDEQFF	TGTGCCAGCAGCTTACGATCAGCGGGGGGAATGGATGAGCAGTTCTTC
few	TRBV12-3/TRBV12-4	TRBD1	17	TRBJ2-7	CASSLARRTGPSYEQYF	TGTGCCAGCAGTTTAGCCAGAAGGACAGGTCCCTCCTACGAGCAGTACTTC
-	TRBV20-1	-	14	TRBJ2-7	CSARDPRSYYEQYF	TGCAGTGCTAGAGATCCTAGAAGCTACTACGAGCAGTACTTC
-	TRBV20-1	TRBD2	16	TRBJ2-1	CSALTSGRASYNEQFF	TGCAGTGCTCTAACTAGCGGGAGGGCGTCCTACAATGAGCAGTTCTTC
few	TRBV5-1	-	17	TRBJ1-1	CASSLTVHQLGNTEAFF	TGCGCCAGCAGCTTGACAGTTCATCAACTTGGGAACACTGAAGCTTTCTTT
-	TRBV3-1	-	16	TRBJ2-5	CASSQVSAHPGETQYF	TGTGCCAGCAGCCAAGTTTCGGCGCACCCCGGAGAGACCCAGTACTTC